One sample yielded the 27 T cell receptor beta chains listed below, sequenced in a study of cytomegalovirus exposure and HLA in healthy donors. Primers: 60 Vbeta forward and 13 Jbeta reverse. Assay: immunoSEQ multiplex PCR; the TCRdb copy retains only in-frame clones and omits some. Altogether roughly 150,000 clones are present, 78% being singletons, with the ten largest covering under 1.5%. The source material was PBMCs. These TCRs come from a male donor in good health and CMV-seronegative.

The chain combines TRBV27 with TRBJ1-2; D might be TRBD1 (6 bases). CDR1 and CDR2 from the germline V gene are MNHEY and SMNVEV (reference sequence). The CDR3 loop spans 14 amino acids. The V and J ends lost 3 bases and 4 bases respectively, with 12 bases between them. The CDR3 region has the DNA TGTGCCAGCAGTTTGGCAGGGGAGACCTATGGCTACACCTTC. Protein: CASSLAGETYGYTF.

This chain links TRBV6-6 with TRBJ2-1; unclear D gene. Germline V gene sequence: CDR1 MNHNY, CDR2 SVGAGI (reference sequence). Trimming took 0 bases from V and 10 from J, leaving 10 bases between them. The CDR3 is made up of 13 amino acids. Here the CDR3 reads CASSYSELSEQFF. CDR3 sequence (DNA): TGTGCCAGCAGTTACTCAGAGTTGAGCGAGCAGTTCTTC.

The rearrangement joins TRBV2 to TRBJ1-2; D remains ambiguous. Germline CDR1 and CDR2: SNHLY and FYNNEI. CDR3 length: 14 amino acids. V was clipped by 4 bases and J by 2 bases, with 11 bases between them. CDR3 in amino acids: CASSGTHQNYGYTF. In DNA form, the CDR3 reads TGTGCCAGCAGTGGGACTCATCAGAACTATGGCTACACCTTC. Drawing the rest from reference TRBV2 and TRBJ1-2, the complete variable domain is EPEVTQTPSHQVTQMGQEVILRCVPISNHLYFYWYRQILGQKVEFLVSFYNNEISEKSEIFDDQFSVERPDGSNFTLKIRSTKLEDSAMYFCASSGTHQNYGYTFGSGTRLTVV.

This rearrangement joins TRBV7-6 to TRBJ2-5, with 7 positions matching TRBD1. This CDR3 is 16 amino acids long. Germline CDR1 and CDR2: SGHVS and FNYEAQ. The V gene end was trimmed by 4 bases and the J gene end by 3 bases; junction bases not matched to a gene: 11. Here the CDR3 DNA reads TGTGCCAGCAGCTCCTTTCCCCGGGACAGCAAAGAGACCCAGTACTTC. Its protein is CASSSFPRDSKETQYF.

The chain joins TRBV18 to TRBJ1-4; D is possibly TRBD1 (5 bases). Germline assignment: CDR1 KGHSH and CDR2 LQKENI. The CDR3 runs 15 residues. V lost 3 bases and J 7 bases, leaving 15 bases between the germline ends. The CDR3 DNA is TGTGCCAGCTCACCCCCCGGGCTCGGGGGTGAAAAACTGTTTTTT. Protein sequence: CASSPPGLGGEKLFF.

The rearrangement uses TRBV6-1 and TRBJ1-5; 8 nucleotides match TRBD1. Trimming cost V 4 bases and J 2 bases; bases outside gene matches: 4. The CDR3 sequence is 15 residues long. Germline lookup yields CDR1 MNHNS and CDR2 SASEGT. CDR3 in amino acids: CASSVRTGRNQPQHF. CDR3 nucleotides: TGTGCCAGCAGTGTCCGGACAGGGCGCAATCAGCCCCAGCATTTT.

This clone was seen only a few times. The J gene is TRBJ1-6, the V gene TRBV7-8; weak D call: TRBD1 (5 bases). Germline CDR1 is SGHVS and CDR2 is FQNEAQ. The CDR3 is 12 residues long. V lost 4 bases, J lost 12 bases, and 10 bases lay in between. CDR3 residues: CASSSRGGPLHF. The CDR3 DNA is TGTGCCAGCAGCTCCCGCGGGGGACCCCTCCACTTT.

The CDR3: CASSLEPNEKLFF. The CDR3 DNA is TGTGCCAGCAGCTTAGAGCCTAATGAAAAACTGTTTTTT. The V call is TRBV5-4, the J call TRBJ1-4, with no clear D. This CDR3 has 13 amino acids. The germline V gene has CDR1 SGHNT and CDR2 YYREEE (reference sequence). The germline V and J ends were trimmed by 2 bases and 3 bases, with 5 bases remaining between them. The full variable domain, completed using reference TRBV5-4 and TRBJ1-4, is ETGVTQSPTHLIKTRGQQVTLRCSSQSGHNTVSWYQQALGQGPQFIFQYYREEENGRGNFPPRFSGLQFPNYSSELNVNALELDDSALYLCASSLEPNEKLFFGSGTQLSVL.

This chain links TRBV27 with TRBJ1-2; TRBD1 is a possible D gene (5 bases). Germline lookup yields CDR1 MNHEY and CDR2 SMNVEV (reference sequence). CDR3 length: 11 amino acids. V was shortened by 5 bases and J by 10 bases, with 11 bases between the two germline ends. CDR3 DNA sequence: TGTGCCAGCAGTGGAGGGACTTTCTACACCTTC. Translating it yields CASSGGTFYTF.

CDR3 loop: CAISHSTNTGELFF. The CDR3 bases are TGTGCCATCTCGCACAGCACGAACACCGGGGAGCTGTTTTTT. V gene TRBV10-3 combines with J gene TRBJ2-2; no clear D. V gave up 8 bases and J gave up 0 bases, with 10 bases separating them. CDR3 size: 14 residues. Germline V lookup: CDR1 ENHRY, CDR2 SYGVKD.

The gene calls are TRBV28 and TRBJ2-1, with D possibly TRBD1 on 5 matching bases. V gave up 4 bases and J gave up 4 bases, with 20 bases separating them. This CDR3 is built from 17 residues. Germline lookup yields CDR1 MDHEN and CDR2 SYDVKM. This CDR3 reads CASSYPAGMGRYNEQFF. The CDR3 nucleotides are TGTGCCAGCAGTTACCCAGCAGGGATGGGAAGATACAATGAGCAGTTCTTC.

This clone has just a few counts. The V call is TRBV28, the J call TRBJ2-7; 9 bases line up with TRBD2. V lost 11 bases, J lost 4 bases, and 15 bases stayed unmatched. CDR1 is MDHEN, CDR2 SYDVKM, per germline. CDR3 length: 15 amino acids. CDR3: CAVADDSGSWYEQYF. The CDR3 DNA reads TGTGCCGTGGCTGATGATAGCGGGAGTTGGTACGAGCAGTACTTC.

The chain joins TRBV7-9 to TRBJ2-5; tentatively, D is TRBD2 (6 bases). CDR1 is SEHNR and CDR2 is FQNEAQ in the germline V gene (reference sequence). This CDR3 comprises 14 residues. Deletions cut 7 bases from V and 2 bases from J, with 14 bases between. The CDR3 protein is CASNTLEGQETQYF. CDR3 coding DNA: TGTGCCAGCAATACCCTGGAGGGACAAGAGACCCAGTACTTC.

The rearrangement uses TRBV14 and TRBJ1-1, with TRBD1 identical over 8 bases. J lost 5 bases, V lost 4 bases, and 6 bases had no gene match. CDR3 size: 14 residues. Germline V gene lookup returns CDR1 SGHDN and CDR2 FVKESK. The CDR3 DNA sequence: TGTGCCAGCAGCCGCGGACAGGGTTCGACTGAAGCTTTCTTT. Translated: CASSRGQGSTEAFF.

The chain joins TRBV7-3 to TRBJ1-6; a possible D gene is TRBD1 (6 bases). The CDR3 covers 15 residues. The germline gives CDR1 SGHTA, CDR2 FQGTGA. Trimming left V 5 bases short and J 7 bases short, with 15 bases between. The chain's CDR3 is CASSASGHENSPLHF. In nucleotides, the CDR3 is TGTGCCAGCAGCGCGTCGGGACACGAGAATTCACCCCTCCACTTT.

CDR3 DNA sequence: TGCGCCAGCAGCCAAGATGTTAGCGATGAGACCCAGTACTTC. Amino acids: CASSQDVSDETQYF. This rearrangement joins TRBV4-3 to TRBJ2-5; D possibly corresponds to TRBD2 (5 bases). Germline V gene sequence: CDR1 LGHNA, CDR2 YSLEER. The CDR3 extends over 14 amino acids. V dropped 0 bases and J dropped 5 bases, with 10 bases sitting between them.

The chain links TRBV7-2 to TRBJ2-1, with TRBD2 matching over 8 bases. J gave up 9 bases and V 2 bases, and 12 bases lay outside the gene matches. Germline CDR1 and CDR2: SGHTA and FQGNSA. The CDR3 consists of 16 residues. CDR3 nucleotides: TGTGCCAGCAGCTTAACCGGGGGGGCCCCAGACGGTGAGCAGTTCTTC. Translation: CASSLTGGAPDGEQFF.

This clone was counted only a few times. The chain uses TRBV7-2 and TRBJ2-7; a possible D gene is TRBD2 (6 bases). Trimming took 6 bases from V and 2 from J, leaving 17 bases between them. Germline lookup yields CDR1 SGHTA and CDR2 FQGNSA. The CDR3 consists of 15 residues. CDR3 in amino acids: CASRSGRDSTYEQYF. In DNA form, the CDR3 reads TGTGCCAGCAGGTCCGGAAGGGACTCAACCTACGAGCAGTACTTC.

The chain uses TRBV14 and TRBJ2-1; weak D call: TRBD2 (6 bases). Germline V CDR1 and CDR2: SGHDN, FVKESK. The CDR3 runs 16 residues. V lost 1 base to trimming and J lost 2 bases, with 12 bases between them. The CDR3 DNA sequence: TGTGCCAGCAGCCAAGCCGGGAGCCTAACCTACAATGAGCAGTTCTTC. The encoded protein is CASSQAGSLTYNEQFF.

The rearrangement links TRBV4-3 to TRBJ2-7, with unresolved D. Trimming left V 0 bases short and J 7 bases short, with 16 bases between. Germline values: CDR1 LGHNA, CDR2 YSLEER. This CDR3 contains 15 residues. The CDR3 DNA is TGCGCCAGCAGCCAAGATACGGCGCCGGCGGATGAGCAGTACTTC. Translated, it gives CASSQDTAPADEQYF.

The chain has TRBV4-2 and TRBJ2-2, with 8 bases aligning to TRBD2. The length of the CDR3 is 16 residues. Germline V gene sequence: CDR1 LGHNA, CDR2 YNFKEQ. V lost 1 base, J lost 4 bases, and 5 bases stayed unmatched. DNA for the CDR3: TGTGCCAGCAGCCAAGGGTCTAGCGGGCCCACCGGGGAGCTGTTTTTT. Amino acid sequence: CASSQGSSGPTGELFF.

This clone was detected once. The chain is built from TRBV5-6 and TRBJ1-1; D gene ambiguous. This CDR3 is 13 amino acids long. Trimming removed 2 bases at V and 8 bases at J, with 13 bases between. Germline CDR1 is SGHDT and CDR2 is YYEEEE. The CDR3: CASSLFSGTEAFF. In DNA, the CDR3 is TGTGCCAGCAGCTTATTCTCAGGAACAGAAGCTTTCTTT.

V and J are TRBV4-1 and TRBJ1-2; 7 bases match TRBD1. Germline V gene lookup returns CDR1 MGHRA and CDR2 YSYEKL. Trimming removed 0 bases from V and 2 bases from J; junction bases left unmatched: 15. The CDR3 extends over 19 amino acids. The CDR3, as DNA: TGCGCCAGCAGCCAAGATGTGCTAAGACAGGGATTACGAAACTATGGCTACACCTTC. It codes for CASSQDVLRQGLRNYGYTF.

This chain uses TRBV5-1 with TRBJ2-2, with 14 bases matching TRBD2. CDR3 length: 16 residues. With 4 bases clipped from V and 8 bases from J, the junction kept 7 bases outside the gene matches. Looked up from germline, CDR1 is SGHRS and CDR2 is YFSETQ. In DNA, the CDR3 is TGCGCCAGCAGCCTCCGACTAGCGGGGGGGTGGGGGGAGCTGTTTTTT. Amino acid sequence: CASSLRLAGGWGELFF.

This chain joins TRBV5-6 and TRBJ1-1; TRBD1 matches 8 bases. The CDR3 runs to 16 residues. V gave up 2 bases and J gave up 4 bases; unmatched junction bases: 10. Looked up from germline, CDR1 is SGHDT and CDR2 is YYEEEE. CDR3 residues: CASSLIRTGRSTEAFF. CDR3 coding DNA: TGTGCCAGCAGCTTAATTCGGACAGGGAGGAGCACTGAAGCTTTCTTT.

The chain carries TRBV11-3 and TRBJ2-1; 8 bases fit TRBD2. V was pared by 5 bases and J by 6 bases, with 9 bases of the junction left unmatched. The CDR3 has 15 amino acids. Germline assignment: CDR1 SGHNT and CDR2 YENEEA. The CDR3 sequence is CASSPSGSIGNEQFF. The CDR3 DNA follows: TGTGCCAGCAGCCCCAGCGGGAGTATAGGCAATGAGCAGTTCTTC. The full variable domain, its missing parts supplied by reference TRBV11-3 and TRBJ2-1, is EAGVVQSPRYKIIEKKQPVAFWCNPISGHNTLYWYLQNLGQGPELLIRYENEEAVDDSQLPKDRFSAERLKGVDSTLKIQPAELGDSAVYLCASSPSGSIGNEQFFGPGTRLTVL.

This chain joins TRBV18 and TRBJ2-3, with a weak D call TRBD1 (6 bases). Per germline, CDR1 KGHSH and CDR2 LQKENI. Trimming removed 1 base from V and 0 bases from J, with 11 bases in between. The CDR3 loop spans 16 amino acids. The CDR3 nucleotides are TGTGCCAGCTCACCACTGGACAGACCTAGCACAGATACGCAGTATTTT. It codes for CASSPLDRPSTDTQYF.